Listed here are 27 T cell receptor beta chains from one sample, sequenced in a study of regulatory T cells in long-lasting Graves disease. The time point denotes: newly diagnosed GD, antithyroid drugs for less than 3 months. Isolated PBMC RNA provided the starting material for the TCR library. HTBI primers from iRepertoire and Arm-PCR of CDR3 regions yielded the TCR beta libraries. A single record per CDR3 protein comes from TCRdb applying MiXCR to the multiplex PCR reads. The sample shows around 360,000 distinct CDR3 sequences, roughly 17% of them seen only once. This same sample was also part of a study on T cells in Graves' hyperthyroidism and ophthalmopathy.

The material was peripheral blood mononuclear cells (PBMCs), obtained at new diagnosis, from a patient treated with antithyroid drugs. These receptors were taken from a woman under 30 with Graves disease.

A word on this clonotype: A much larger clone differs by one base, so this may be a read error. It is likely a read error, because the conserved phenylalanine at the end of the CDR3 is missing. This chain uses TRBV7-3 with TRBJ2-2, with 7 bases lining up with TRBD2. Germline V gene lookup returns CDR1 SGHTA and CDR2 FQGTGA. V lost 0 bases to trimming and J lost 6 bases; unmatched junction nucleotides: 7. The CDR3 contains 16 residues. CDR3 nucleotide sequence: TGTGCCAGCAGCTTAACGGGGAGCGGGGATGCCGGGGAGCTGTTTTCT. Amino acids: CASSLTGSGDAGELFS.

The genes are TRBV4-1 and TRBJ1-2; unclear D gene. Trimming removed 1 base from V and 8 bases from J, with 14 bases in between. This CDR3 contains 14 residues. Per the germline V gene, CDR1 is MGHRA and CDR2 is YSYEKL. This CDR3 is CASSQVGRLRGYTF. The CDR3 DNA reads TGCGCCAGCAGCCAAGTCGGGCGGCTCCGGGGCTACACCTTC.

The table lists this clonotype with many counts. This rearrangement joins TRBV20-1 to TRBJ2-5; the match to TRBD2 covers 7 bases. V shed 5 bases and J 5 bases; nucleotides not matched to a gene: 14. CDR3 length: 15 residues. Germline-derived CDR1 and CDR2 are DFQATT and SNEGSKA (reference sequence). As DNA, the CDR3 is TGCAGTGCTGGTCCCTTAGCGGGCCGACCCGAGACCCAGTACTTC. This translates into CSAGPLAGRPETQYF.

This clonotype was seen a handful of times. The chain carries TRBV6-1 and TRBJ2-7; possible D gene TRBD2, 5 bases. This CDR3 comprises 14 residues. V was shortened by 4 bases and J by 0 bases, with 10 bases between the two germline ends. CDR1 and CDR2 (germline): MNHNS, SASEGT. The CDR3 nucleotides read TGTGCCAGCAGTGCCCAGGCGGGCTCCTACGAGCAGTACTTC. Its protein product is CASSAQAGSYEQYF.

In this sample, this clonotype turned up a few times. V is TRBV6-1 and J is TRBJ2-5; the D gene is possibly TRBD1 (5 bases). V was pared by 2 bases and J by 4 bases, with 17 bases between. Germline CDR1 and CDR2: MNHNS and SASEGT. The CDR3 is 16 amino acids. CDR3 DNA sequence: TGTGCCAGCAGTGAAACAAGGGGCAGCCCCTCAGAGACCCAGTACTTC. Residues: CASSETRGSPSETQYF.

This clonotype was detected a few times. A much larger clonotype is one base distant, so this may be a read error. The chain couples TRBV2 to TRBJ2-5, with D possibly matching TRBD2 (5 bases). The germline CDR1 and CDR2 sequences are SNHLY and FYNNEI. Trimming shortened V by 9 bases and J by 4 bases, and 21 bases separated the two germline ends. The CDR3 is 15 residues long. The CDR3 nucleotides read TGTGCCAGTTCTGTGAACAGTGGGAGCCGAGAGACCCAGTACTTC. It specifies CASSVNSGSRETQYF.

This clonotype turned up a few times. The V call is TRBV7-9, the J call TRBJ2-7, with 9 bases matching TRBD1. The CDR3 has 14 amino acids. Unmatched junction bases numbered 7, after V lost 4 bases and J lost 6 bases. Germline CDR1 SEHNR, CDR2 FQNEAQ (reference sequence). The CDR3 loop is CASSSPGTGIEQYF. In nucleotides, the CDR3 is TGTGCCAGCAGCTCCCCCGGGACAGGGATCGAGCAGTACTTC.

This clonotype was detected many times. The chain carries TRBV4-2 and TRBJ2-3; TRBD1 is a possible D gene (6 bases). The CDR3 runs 17 residues. V was cut by 3 bases and J by 2 bases, with 18 bases left in between. CDR1 is LGHNA, CDR2 YNFKEQ, per germline. CDR3: CASSQSSGAGDTDTQYF. CDR3 DNA: TGTGCCAGCAGCCAGTCCTCCGGGGCAGGGGACACAGATACGCAGTATTTT.

This clonotype was counted between two and nine times. This chain links TRBV9 with TRBJ2-2; D may be TRBD1 or TRBD2 (7 bases each). CDR3 length: 17 amino acids. V shed 4 bases and J shed 4 bases, with 20 bases lying between them. CDR1 is SGDLS, CDR2 YYNGEE, per germline. The CDR3 nucleotides read TGTGCCAGCAGCATATCTCAGGGGGGGCGAGTCACCGGGGAGCTGTTTTTT. Translating gives CASSISQGGRVTGELFF.

In its sample, this clonotype was seen many times. The V and J genes are TRBV9 and TRBJ1-1; no definite D call. This CDR3 region has 13 residues. CDR1 is SGDLS, CDR2 YYNGEE, per germline. Trimming left V 0 bases short and J 4 bases short, with 7 bases between. The CDR3 bases are TGTGCCAGCAGCGTAGAGATGGGCACTGAAGCTTTCTTT. Translating it yields CASSVEMGTEAFF.

This rearrangement joins TRBV2 to TRBJ1-3; D is perhaps TRBD1 (5 bases). Trimming left V 3 bases short and J 4 bases short, with 16 bases between. This CDR3 region has 16 residues. Per germline, CDR1 SNHLY and CDR2 FYNNEI. In nucleotides, the CDR3 is TGTGCCAGCAGTGAGGGTTGGGGCTCGGCGGGAAACACCATATATTTT. Translation gives CASSEGWGSAGNTIYF.

This clonotype was detected ten times or more. V usage is TRBV11-2 and J usage is TRBJ2-7; TRBD2 aligns across 9 bases. Germline assignment: CDR1 SGHAT and CDR2 FQNNGV. After removal of 4 bases from V and 3 bases from J, the junction contained 7 bases not matched to a gene. This CDR3 region has 15 residues. The CDR3 nucleotides read TGTGCCAGCAGCTCACCGCGGGGGGGTGTCTACGAGCAGTACTTC. Translated, it gives CASSSPRGGVYEQYF.

This clonotype was observed many times. J is TRBJ2-2 and V is TRBV2; 12 bases map to TRBD2. Germline V gene sequence: CDR1 SNHLY, CDR2 FYNNEI. Trimming cost V 5 bases and J 2 bases; bases outside gene matches: 12. This CDR3 has 19 residues. The CDR3 DNA reads TGTGCCAGCAGTACGAGGACTAGCGGGGCTCAAAGAAACACCGGGGAGCTGTTTTTT. The encoded protein is CASSTRTSGAQRNTGELFF.

Regarding this clonotype: A much more abundant neighbour one base away suggests this may be a read error. The chain is built from TRBV3-1 and TRBJ2-3; 7 bases map to TRBD2. TRBJ2-7 explains the end of the DNA better; the J call may be wrong. Germline CDR1 LGHDT, CDR2 YNNKEL (reference sequence). The CDR3 covers 19 residues. CDR3 coding DNA: TGTGCCAGCAGCCAAAAACCCGGGACTATCGGGAGTATCCCCTACGAGCAGTACTTC. Translated: CASSQKPGTIGSIPYEQYF.

In regard to this clonotype: It differs at one base from a far larger clone, so likely a read error. The chain joins TRBV11-2 to TRBJ2-5; D not resolved. Germline lookup yields CDR1 SGHAT and CDR2 FQNNGV. This CDR3 is built from 14 residues. Here the CDR3 reads CASSLGTFQETLYF. The CDR3 nucleotides are TGTGCCAGCAGCTTGGGTACATTCCAAGAGACCCTGTACTTC.

This clonotype was detected a few times. The chain carries TRBV25-1 and TRBJ1-1; D remains ambiguous. The CDR3 runs 13 residues. Trimming removed 4 bases from V and 1 base from J, with 7 bases in between. Germline V gene data show CDR1 as MGHDK and CDR2 as SYGVNS. This CDR3 is CASSGHKNTEAFF. The DNA for the CDR3 is TGTGCCAGCAGTGGCCACAAGAACACTGAAGCTTTCTTT.

The CDR3 nucleotides are TGTGCCAGCAGCCCGACAGGGCGTAAAACCGGGGAGCTGTTTTTT. Translated: CASSPTGRKTGELFF. The chain employs TRBV7-3 and TRBJ2-2; the match to TRBD1 covers 7 bases. V lost 5 bases to trimming and J lost 5 bases; unmatched junction nucleotides: 8. CDR1 is SGHTA, CDR2 FQGTGA, per germline. This CDR3 comprises 15 residues.

The chain carries TRBV28 and TRBJ2-2; no reliable D call. The CDR3 length is 14 residues. Germline assignment: CDR1 MDHEN and CDR2 SYDVKM. V lost 5 bases and J lost 2, with 9 bases in between. The CDR3 protein is CASSEFGNTGELFF. CDR3 nucleotides: TGTGCCAGCAGTGAGTTTGGAAACACCGGGGAGCTGTTTTTT.

This clonotype was seen a few times. V gene TRBV5-8 combines with J gene TRBJ1-5, with D uncertain. Per the germline V gene, CDR1 is SGHTS and CDR2 is YDEGEE. V shed 0 bases and J shed 9 bases, with 7 bases lying between them. The CDR3 sequence is 12 residues long. CDR3 coding DNA: TGTGCCAGCAGCTTGGATGTAGGGCCCCAGCATTTT. Protein sequence: CASSLDVGPQHF.

The sample holds many counts of this clonotype. The chain recombines TRBV11-2 with TRBJ1-1; D remains unclear. The V end was cut by 3 bases, the J end by 3 bases, with 8 bases between. Germline V gene data show CDR1 as SGHAT and CDR2 as FQNNGV. The CDR3 is 13 residues long. Here the CDR3 reads CASSFGVDTEAFF. The CDR3 DNA reads as TGTGCCAGCAGCTTCGGGGTTGACACTGAAGCTTTCTTT.

This clonotype is a singleton in its sample. Germline is not matched at one junction end, which may reflect a read error. The rearrangement joins TRBV7-3 to TRBJ1-2, with no clear D. This CDR3 region has 15 residues. CDR1 SGHTA and CDR2 FQGTGA come from the germline V gene. DNA of the CDR3: TGTGCCAGCAGCTTAACGGGTCCCGACCCCTATGGCTGCACCTTC. It encodes CASSLTGPDPYGCTF.

This clonotype has only a few counts. A much larger clone differs from this one at a single base, so this may be a read error. CDR3 residues: CASSFTGMSTGELFF. CDR3 in DNA: TGTGCCAGCAGTTTTACCGGGATGAGCACCGGGGAGCTGTTTTTT. This chain connects TRBV12-3 or TRBV12-4 to TRBJ2-2; D possibly corresponds to TRBD2 (5 bases). The CDR3 is made up of 15 amino acids. Trimming shortened V by 3 bases and J by 4 bases, and 12 bases separated the two germline ends.

This clonotype was seen repeatedly, ten times or more. V gene TRBV28 combines with J gene TRBJ2-5; D call uncertain. The germline V gene encodes CDR1 MDHEN and CDR2 SYDVKM. This CDR3 has 17 residues. Between the trimmed V and J ends, which lost 2 bases and 5 bases, there was a span of 21 bases. CDR3 DNA: TGTGCCAGCAGTTTACCTCGATTGGAGCGTGCGAAGGAGACCCAGTACTTC. Protein product: CASSLPRLERAKETQYF.

The table lists this clonotype with a few counts. The CDR3 coding sequence is TGTGCCAGAGGAGTTGCCCGCCAGGGTAATGAAAAACTGTTTTTT. Its protein product is CARGVARQGNEKLFF. V is TRBV5-4 and J is TRBJ1-4, with D possibly matching TRBD1 (5 bases). This CDR3 region has 15 residues. Germline V lookup: CDR1 SGHNT, CDR2 YYREEE (reference sequence). Trimming removed 8 bases from V and 4 bases from J, with 18 bases in between.

This clonotype was observed many times. The chain uses TRBV27 and TRBJ2-1; D may correspond to TRBD1 or TRBD2 (5 bases each). The CDR3 contains 16 residues. Trimming took 8 bases from V and 6 from J, leaving 23 bases between them. Germline-derived CDR1 and CDR2 are MNHEY and SMNVEV (reference sequence). The CDR3 is CASRNPQEGLSNEQFF. The CDR3 DNA reads as TGTGCCAGCCGAAACCCCCAAGAGGGGCTGAGCAATGAGCAGTTCTTC.

This clonotype was counted ten times or more. The rearrangement joins TRBV7-2 to TRBJ2-3; TRBD1 might be the D (5 bases). The ends were cut back, 5 bases at V and 5 bases at J, with 23 bases in the middle. The V gene's germline CDR1 is SGHTA and CDR2 FQGNSA. This CDR3 has 17 amino acids. The CDR3 nucleotides read TGTGCCAGCAGCCAACTGCCGCTTGGGCTGGGGCGAGATACGCAGTATTTT. Protein: CASSQLPLGLGRDTQYF.

This clonotype was detected ten times or more. This chain connects TRBV29-1 to TRBJ2-7, with 7 bases matching TRBD2. The CDR3 runs 14 residues. With 6 bases clipped from V and 2 bases from J, the junction kept 10 bases outside the gene matches. Germline assignment: CDR1 SQVTM and CDR2 ANQGSEA. For the CDR3, the DNA is TGCAGCGTGGAGGGGAGGGGCAGGCCCTACGAGCAGTACTTC. Its protein product is CSVEGRGRPYEQYF.